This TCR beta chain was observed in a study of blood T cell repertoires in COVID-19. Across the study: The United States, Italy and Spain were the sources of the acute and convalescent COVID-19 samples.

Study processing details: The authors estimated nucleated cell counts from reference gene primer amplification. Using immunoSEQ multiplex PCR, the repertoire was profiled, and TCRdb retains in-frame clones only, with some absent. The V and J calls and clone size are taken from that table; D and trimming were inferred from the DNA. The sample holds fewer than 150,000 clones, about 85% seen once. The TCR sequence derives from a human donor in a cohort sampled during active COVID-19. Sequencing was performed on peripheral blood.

The CDR3 DNA follows: TGCGCCAGCAGCCAAGATCGGGACAGGCGAGGAAACACCATATATTTT. Its protein product is CASSQDRDRRGNTIYF. The rearrangement uses TRBV4-1 and TRBJ1-3, with 8 positions matching TRBD1. The CDR3 extends over 16 amino acids. In germline, CDR1 is MGHRA, CDR2 YSYEKL. V lost 0 bases and J lost 4; bases outside the gene matches: 5.